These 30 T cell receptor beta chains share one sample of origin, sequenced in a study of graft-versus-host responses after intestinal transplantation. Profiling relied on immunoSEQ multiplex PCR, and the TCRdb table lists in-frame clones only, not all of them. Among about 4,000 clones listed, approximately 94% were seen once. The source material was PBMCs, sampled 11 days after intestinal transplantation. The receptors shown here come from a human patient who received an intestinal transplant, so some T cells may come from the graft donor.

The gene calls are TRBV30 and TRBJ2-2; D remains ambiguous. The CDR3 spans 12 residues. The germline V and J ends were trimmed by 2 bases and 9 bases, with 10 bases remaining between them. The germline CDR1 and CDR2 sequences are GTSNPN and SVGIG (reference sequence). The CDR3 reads CAWSRVNRELFF. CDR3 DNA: TGTGCCTGGAGTAGGGTAAACCGGGAGCTGTTTTTT.

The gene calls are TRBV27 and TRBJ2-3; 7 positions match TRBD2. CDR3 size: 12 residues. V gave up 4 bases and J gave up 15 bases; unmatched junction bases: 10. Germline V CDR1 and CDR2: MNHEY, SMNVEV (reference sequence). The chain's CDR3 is CASSSGRRENYF. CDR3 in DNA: TGTGCCAGCAGTTCCGGTCGGCGGGAGAATTATTTT.

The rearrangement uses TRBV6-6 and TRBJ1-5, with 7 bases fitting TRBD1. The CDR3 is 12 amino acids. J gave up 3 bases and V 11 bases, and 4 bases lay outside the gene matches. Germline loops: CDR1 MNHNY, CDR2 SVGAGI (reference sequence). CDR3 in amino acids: CAQGQYNQPQHF. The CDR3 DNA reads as TGTGCCCAGGGACAGTACAATCAGCCCCAGCATTTT.

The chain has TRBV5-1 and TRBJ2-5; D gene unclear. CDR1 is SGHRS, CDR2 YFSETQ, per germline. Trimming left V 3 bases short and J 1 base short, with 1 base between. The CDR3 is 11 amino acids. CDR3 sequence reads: CASSSQETQYF. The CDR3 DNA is TGCGCCAGCAGCTCCCAAGAGACCCAGTACTTC.

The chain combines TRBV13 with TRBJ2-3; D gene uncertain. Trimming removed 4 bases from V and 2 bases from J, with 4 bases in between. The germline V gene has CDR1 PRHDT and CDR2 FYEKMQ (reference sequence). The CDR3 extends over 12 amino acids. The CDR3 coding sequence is TGTGCCAGCAGCTCGATCACAGATACGCAGTATTTT. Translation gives CASSSITDTQYF.

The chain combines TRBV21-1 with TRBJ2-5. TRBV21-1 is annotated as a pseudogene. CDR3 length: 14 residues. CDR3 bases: TGTGCCAGCAGCAAAGGGACCCACTCTGGCCAGCAGTACTTC. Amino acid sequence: CASSKGTHSGQQYF.

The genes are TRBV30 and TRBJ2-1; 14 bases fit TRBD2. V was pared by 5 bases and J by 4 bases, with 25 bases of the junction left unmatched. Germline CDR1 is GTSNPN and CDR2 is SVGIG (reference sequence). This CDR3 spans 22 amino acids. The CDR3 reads CAWVTFGTSGSPESNPYNEQFF. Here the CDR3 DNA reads TGTGCCTGGGTCACTTTTGGGACTAGCGGGAGTCCGGAGTCGAACCCATACAATGAGCAGTTCTTC.

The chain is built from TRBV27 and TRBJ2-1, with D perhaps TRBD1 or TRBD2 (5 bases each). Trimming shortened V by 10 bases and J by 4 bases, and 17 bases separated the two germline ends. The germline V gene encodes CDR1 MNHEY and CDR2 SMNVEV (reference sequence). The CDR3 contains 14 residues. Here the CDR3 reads CATRGRDRYNEQFF. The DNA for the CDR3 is TGTGCCACCCGGGGCAGGGATAGGTACAATGAGCAGTTCTTC.

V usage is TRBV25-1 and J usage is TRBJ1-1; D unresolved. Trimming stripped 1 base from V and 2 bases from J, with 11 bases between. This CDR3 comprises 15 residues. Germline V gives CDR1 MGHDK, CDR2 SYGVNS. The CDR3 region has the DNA TGTGCCAGCAGTGAATTTACGGGTCAAAACACTGAAGCTTTCTTT. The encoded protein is CASSEFTGQNTEAFF.

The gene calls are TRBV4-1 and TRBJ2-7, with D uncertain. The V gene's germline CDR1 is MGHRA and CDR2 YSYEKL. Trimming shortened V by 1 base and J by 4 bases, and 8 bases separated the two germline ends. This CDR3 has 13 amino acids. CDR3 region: CASSQGLSYEQYF. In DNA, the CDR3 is TGCGCCAGCAGCCAAGGTCTGAGTTACGAGCAGTACTTC.

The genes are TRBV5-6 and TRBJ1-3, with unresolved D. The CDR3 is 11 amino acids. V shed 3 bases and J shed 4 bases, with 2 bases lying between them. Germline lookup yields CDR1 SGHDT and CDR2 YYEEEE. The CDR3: CASSSGNTIYF. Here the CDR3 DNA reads TGTGCCAGCAGCTCGGGAAACACCATATATTTT.

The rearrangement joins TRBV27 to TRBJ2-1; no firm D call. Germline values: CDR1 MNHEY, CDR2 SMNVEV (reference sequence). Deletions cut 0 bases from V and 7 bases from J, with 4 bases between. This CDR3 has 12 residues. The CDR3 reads CASSLSGNEQFF. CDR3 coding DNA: TGTGCCAGCAGTTTATCAGGGAATGAGCAGTTCTTC.

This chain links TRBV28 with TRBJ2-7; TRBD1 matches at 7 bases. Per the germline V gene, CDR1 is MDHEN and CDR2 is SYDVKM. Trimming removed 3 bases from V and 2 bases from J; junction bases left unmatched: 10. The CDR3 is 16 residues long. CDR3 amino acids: CASSFFDREPTYEQYF. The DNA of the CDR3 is TGTGCCAGCAGTTTCTTCGACAGGGAGCCAACCTACGAGCAGTACTTC.

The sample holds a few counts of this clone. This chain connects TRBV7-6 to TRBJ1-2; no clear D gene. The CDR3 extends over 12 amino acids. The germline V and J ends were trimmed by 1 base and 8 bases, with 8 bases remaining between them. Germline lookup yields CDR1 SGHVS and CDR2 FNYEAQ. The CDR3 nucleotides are TGTGCCAGCAGCTTAGGGGCGGAGGGCTACACCTTC. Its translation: CASSLGAEGYTF.

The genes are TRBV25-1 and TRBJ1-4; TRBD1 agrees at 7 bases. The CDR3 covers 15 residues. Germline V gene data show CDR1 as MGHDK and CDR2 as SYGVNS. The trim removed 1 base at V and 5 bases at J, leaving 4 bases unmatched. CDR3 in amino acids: CASSEFRTGNEKLFF. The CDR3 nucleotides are TGTGCCAGCAGTGAATTTAGGACAGGCAATGAAAAACTGTTTTTT.

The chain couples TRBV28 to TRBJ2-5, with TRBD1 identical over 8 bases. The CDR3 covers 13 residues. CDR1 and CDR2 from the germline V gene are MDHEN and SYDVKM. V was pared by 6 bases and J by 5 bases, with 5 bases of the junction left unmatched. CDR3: CASRTGVEETQYF. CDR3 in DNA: TGTGCCAGCAGGACAGGGGTGGAGGAGACCCAGTACTTC.

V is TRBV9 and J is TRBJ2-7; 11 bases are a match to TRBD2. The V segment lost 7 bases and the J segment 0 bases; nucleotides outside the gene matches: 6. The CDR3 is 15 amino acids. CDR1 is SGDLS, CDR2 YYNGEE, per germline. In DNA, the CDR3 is TGTGCCAGCGGTTCGGGACTAGCGGACTCCTACGAGCAGTACTTC. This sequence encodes CASGSGLADSYEQYF.

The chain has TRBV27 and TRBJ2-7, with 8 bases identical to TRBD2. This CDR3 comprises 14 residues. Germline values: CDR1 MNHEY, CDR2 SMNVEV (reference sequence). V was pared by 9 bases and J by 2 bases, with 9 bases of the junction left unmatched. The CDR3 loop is CASKAGVTTYEQYF. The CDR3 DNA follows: TGTGCCAGTAAAGCGGGAGTTACCACCTACGAGCAGTACTTC.

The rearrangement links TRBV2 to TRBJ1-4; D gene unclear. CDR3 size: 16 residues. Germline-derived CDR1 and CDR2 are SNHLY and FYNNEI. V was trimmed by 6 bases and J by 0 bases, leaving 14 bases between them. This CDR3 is CASSLGVTATNEKLFF. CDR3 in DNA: TGTGCCAGCAGCCTGGGCGTAACGGCAACTAATGAAAAACTGTTTTTT.

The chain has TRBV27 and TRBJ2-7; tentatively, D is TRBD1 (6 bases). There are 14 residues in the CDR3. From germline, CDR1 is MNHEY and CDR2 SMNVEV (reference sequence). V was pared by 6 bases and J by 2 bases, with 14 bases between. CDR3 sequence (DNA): TGTGCCAGCAGCCTCGGACAGCTCACCTACGAGCAGTACTTC. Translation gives CASSLGQLTYEQYF.

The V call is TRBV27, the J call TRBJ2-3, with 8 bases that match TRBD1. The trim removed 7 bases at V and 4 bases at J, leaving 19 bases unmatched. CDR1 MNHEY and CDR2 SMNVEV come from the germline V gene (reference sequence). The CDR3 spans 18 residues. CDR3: CASTRRVGTGGGSDTQYF. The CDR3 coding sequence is TGTGCCAGCACCCGCCGTGTCGGAACAGGGGGAGGTTCAGATACGCAGTATTTT.

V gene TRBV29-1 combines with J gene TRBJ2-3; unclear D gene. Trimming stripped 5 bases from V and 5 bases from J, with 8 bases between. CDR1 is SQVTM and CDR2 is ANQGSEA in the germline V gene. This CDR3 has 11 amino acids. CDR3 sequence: CSVCLGDTQYF. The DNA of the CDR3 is TGCAGCGTTTGCTTAGGAGATACGCAGTATTTT.

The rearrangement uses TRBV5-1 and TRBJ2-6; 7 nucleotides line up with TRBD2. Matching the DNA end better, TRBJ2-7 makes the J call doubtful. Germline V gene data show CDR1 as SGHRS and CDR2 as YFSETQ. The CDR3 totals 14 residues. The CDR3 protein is CASSAGDSSYEQYF. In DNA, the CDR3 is TGCGCCAGCAGCGCGGGAGACAGCTCCTACGAGCAGTACTTC.

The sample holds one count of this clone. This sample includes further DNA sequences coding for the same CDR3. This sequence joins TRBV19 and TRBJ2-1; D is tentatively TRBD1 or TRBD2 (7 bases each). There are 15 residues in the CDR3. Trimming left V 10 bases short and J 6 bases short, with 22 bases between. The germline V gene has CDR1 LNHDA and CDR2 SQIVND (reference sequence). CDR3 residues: CATLARGDSFNEQFF. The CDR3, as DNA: TGTGCCACCCTTGCTCGGGGGGACAGCTTCAATGAGCAGTTCTTC.

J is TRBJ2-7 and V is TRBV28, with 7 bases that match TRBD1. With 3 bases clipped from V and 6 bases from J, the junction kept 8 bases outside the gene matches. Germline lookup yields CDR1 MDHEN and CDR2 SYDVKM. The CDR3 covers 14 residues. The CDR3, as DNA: TGTGCCAGCAGTTTCAAACTGACAGGGATCGAGCAGTACTTC. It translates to CASSFKLTGIEQYF. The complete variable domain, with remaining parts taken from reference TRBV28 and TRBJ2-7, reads DVKVTQSSRYLVKRTGEKVFLECVQDMDHENMFWYRQDPGLGLRLIYFSYDVKMKEKGDIPEGYSVSREKKERFSLILESASTNQTSMYLCASSFKLTGIEQYFGPGTRLTVT.

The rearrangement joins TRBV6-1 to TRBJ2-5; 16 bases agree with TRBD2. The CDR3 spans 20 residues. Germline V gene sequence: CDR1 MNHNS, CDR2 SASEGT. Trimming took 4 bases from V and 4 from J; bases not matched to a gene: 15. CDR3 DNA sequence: TGTGCCAGCAGTGGAGGGACTAGCGGGAGGGCCGGGGTCTGGGGAGAGACCCAGTACTTC. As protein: CASSGGTSGRAGVWGETQYF.

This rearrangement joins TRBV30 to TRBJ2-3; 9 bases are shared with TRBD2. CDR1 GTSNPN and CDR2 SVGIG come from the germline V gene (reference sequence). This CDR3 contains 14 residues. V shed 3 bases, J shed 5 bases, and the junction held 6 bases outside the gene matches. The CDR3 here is CAWSTAGGGDTQYF. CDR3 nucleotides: TGTGCCTGGAGCACAGCGGGAGGAGGAGATACGCAGTATTTT.

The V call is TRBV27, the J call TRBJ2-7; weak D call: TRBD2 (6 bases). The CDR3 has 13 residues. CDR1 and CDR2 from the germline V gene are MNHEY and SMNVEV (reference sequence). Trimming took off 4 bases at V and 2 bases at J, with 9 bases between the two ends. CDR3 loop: CASSSGLPYEQYF. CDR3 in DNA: TGTGCCAGCAGTTCGGGACTTCCCTACGAGCAGTACTTC.

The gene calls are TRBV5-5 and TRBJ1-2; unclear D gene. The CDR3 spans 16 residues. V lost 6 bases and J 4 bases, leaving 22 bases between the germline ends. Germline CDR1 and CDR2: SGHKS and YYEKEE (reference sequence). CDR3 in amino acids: CASNLDISRKTYGYTF. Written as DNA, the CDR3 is TGTGCCAGCAATTTAGATATCTCGCGAAAGACCTATGGCTACACCTTC.

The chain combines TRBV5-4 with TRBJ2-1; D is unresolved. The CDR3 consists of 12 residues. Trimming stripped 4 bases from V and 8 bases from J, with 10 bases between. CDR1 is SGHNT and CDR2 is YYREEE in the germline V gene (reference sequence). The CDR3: CASSPPSDEQFF. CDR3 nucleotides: TGTGCCAGCAGCCCCCCGTCCGATGAGCAGTTCTTC.